These 31 T cell receptor beta chains were all obtained from the same sample, sequenced in a study of blood T cell repertoires in COVID-19. Here immunoSEQ multiplex PCR was the method, and the copy in TCRdb shows in-frame clones only, minus some. Here the sample spans under 250,000 clones, about 84% being singletons. Source material: peripheral blood. All receptors come from a human donor in a cohort sampled during active COVID-19.

The chain is built from TRBV3-1 (or the pseudogene TRBV3-2) and TRBJ1-3; TRBD1 matches at 8 bases. Germline values: CDR1 LGHDT, CDR2 YNNKEL (reference sequence). Trimming took 2 bases from V and 7 from J; bases not matched to a gene: 4. The CDR3 is made up of 14 amino acids. In DNA form, the CDR3 reads TGTGCCAGCAGCCAACAACAGGGGGGGAACACCATATATTTT. Translated, it gives CASSQQQGGNTIYF.

The chain's CDR3 is CASSQRGGAMVADTQYF. The CDR3 DNA follows: TGTGCCAGCTCCCAACGCGGGGGGGCCATGGTCGCAGATACGCAGTATTTT. The rearrangement links TRBV18 to TRBJ2-3; TRBD2 matches 9 bases. Germline V CDR1 and CDR2: KGHSH, LQKENI. V trimming: 6 bases; J trimming: 4 bases; junction bases outside the gene matches: 14. The CDR3 has 17 amino acids.

V and J are TRBV27 and TRBJ2-1; the D gene is possibly TRBD1 (6 bases). The V and J ends lost 4 bases and 0 bases respectively, with 16 bases between them. The CDR3 spans 17 residues. CDR1 is MNHEY and CDR2 is SMNVEV in the germline V gene (reference sequence). The CDR3 nucleotides read TGTGCCAGCAGTTCGTACAGGGCGATGAGCTCCTACAATGAGCAGTTCTTC. Protein sequence: CASSSYRAMSSYNEQFF.

The CDR3 loop is CASSARQRGRNEKLFF. In nucleotides, the CDR3 is TGTGCCAGCAGCGCCCGACAGCGGGGGCGAAATGAAAAACTGTTTTTT. The chain employs TRBV9 and TRBJ1-4; a possible D gene is TRBD1 (6 bases). Trimming took off 3 bases at V and 5 bases at J, with 17 bases between the two ends. CDR3 size: 16 residues. Germline CDR1 and CDR2: SGDLS and YYNGEE.

The chain carries TRBV27 and TRBJ1-6; D is perhaps TRBD1 (5 bases). Germline values: CDR1 MNHEY, CDR2 SMNVEV (reference sequence). The V end was cut by 6 bases, the J end by 8 bases, with 8 bases between. The CDR3 contains 12 residues. The CDR3 reads CASSSGYSPLHF. DNA of the CDR3: TGTGCCAGCAGCTCAGGGTATTCACCCCTCCACTTT.

V is TRBV6-5 and J is TRBJ2-7, with TRBD1 as a possible D gene (7 bases). CDR1 is MNHEY, CDR2 SVGAGI, per germline. Trimming took 8 bases from V and 4 from J, leaving 18 bases between them. The CDR3 length is 14 residues. As DNA, the CDR3 is TGTGCCAGCGCGAGTACGGCAGGGGGGTACGAGCAGTACTTC. It encodes CASASTAGGYEQYF.

The chain has TRBV6-2 or TRBV6-3 and TRBJ2-3; TRBD2 matches at 7 bases. With V trimmed by 4 bases and J by 3 bases, 13 bases remained unmatched. CDR3 length equals 17 residues. Germline assignment: CDR1 MNHEY and CDR2 SVGEGT. The CDR3 nucleotides are TGTGCCAGCAGTTTCCCCCCCGGGGGGATTGGAACAGATACGCAGTATTTT. Its translation: CASSFPPGGIGTDTQYF.

The chain couples TRBV28 to TRBJ1-3; 10 nucleotides line up with TRBD1. Germline CDR1 and CDR2: MDHEN and SYDVKM. J gave up 5 bases and V 6 bases, and 4 bases lay outside the gene matches. The CDR3 has 14 amino acids. In nucleotides, the CDR3 is TGTGCCAGCAGCAAGACAGGGGGCAGAAACACCATATATTTT. Translating it yields CASSKTGGRNTIYF.

The V gene is TRBV7-9, the J gene TRBJ2-2; D call uncertain. The CDR3 is 14 amino acids. Trimming stripped 5 bases from V and 2 bases from J, with 9 bases between. CDR1 and CDR2 (germline): SEHNR, FQNEAQ (reference sequence). This CDR3 reads CASSPLPNTGELFF. CDR3 DNA: TGTGCCAGCAGCCCGCTACCAAACACCGGGGAGCTGTTTTTT.

This chain connects TRBV7-2 to TRBJ2-7; 9 positions agree with TRBD1. Germline CDR1 reads SGHTA; CDR2 reads FQGNSA. With 4 bases clipped from V and 2 bases from J, the junction kept 15 bases outside the gene matches. This CDR3 is 18 amino acids long. The CDR3, as DNA: TGTGCCAGCAGCTCTCCCCTGAGGACAGGGGTAATGACCTACGAGCAGTACTTC. Translated, it gives CASSSPLRTGVMTYEQYF.

The chain is built from TRBV9 and TRBJ2-1; 9 bases are shared with TRBD1. Germline assignment: CDR1 SGDLS and CDR2 YYNGEE. The CDR3 has 15 residues. Trimming at V came to 3 bases and at J to 7 bases, leaving 8 bases not matched to a gene. The CDR3 is CASSEPGQGYNEQFF. The CDR3 nucleotides read TGTGCCAGCAGCGAACCGGGACAGGGCTATAATGAGCAGTTCTTC.

This chain uses TRBV4-3 with TRBJ1-5, with D perhaps matching TRBD1 (5 bases). V lost 0 bases, J lost 9 bases, and 18 bases lay in between. The CDR3 covers 16 residues. Germline V gene lookup returns CDR1 LGHNA and CDR2 YSLEER. The CDR3 nucleotides are TGCGCCAGCAGCCAAGATCGGCAGCCCGACCAGGGGCCCCAGCATTTT. Its protein is CASSQDRQPDQGPQHF.

This clone has just a few counts. The chain couples TRBV6-5 to TRBJ1-1; D remains unclear. The CDR3 is 12 residues long. V lost 2 bases and J 7 bases, leaving 8 bases between the germline ends. Germline values: CDR1 MNHEY, CDR2 SVGAGI. DNA of the CDR3: TGTGCCAGCAGTTACGGCCGGGGTGAAGCTTTCTTT. It is translated as CASSYGRGEAFF.

This chain links TRBV28 with TRBJ2-3; 13 positions match TRBD2. Germline values: CDR1 MDHEN, CDR2 SYDVKM. V lost 1 base to trimming and J lost 4 bases; unmatched junction nucleotides: 2. The CDR3 totals 16 residues. The DNA for the CDR3 is TGTGCCAGCAGTTTATTGGGACTAGCGGGATCAGATACGCAGTATTTT. Residues: CASSLLGLAGSDTQYF.

The V call is TRBV4-2, the J call TRBJ1-4, with a tentative D call TRBD1 (6 bases). This CDR3 spans 16 amino acids. Between the trimmed V and J ends, which lost 2 bases and 2 bases, there was a span of 12 bases. Looked up from germline, CDR1 is LGHNA and CDR2 is YNFKEQ. This CDR3 is CASSQRTGFTNEKLFF. In DNA form, the CDR3 reads TGTGCCAGCAGCCAAAGAACAGGGTTTACTAATGAAAAACTGTTTTTT.

This clone was counted a few times. The chain couples TRBV28 to TRBJ2-7; 7 bases map to TRBD1. The V and J ends lost 3 bases and 2 bases, in that order; junction bases with no gene match: 7. The length of the CDR3 is 15 residues. Germline V gene sequence: CDR1 MDHEN, CDR2 SYDVKM. CDR3 amino acids: CASSFQTGIPYEQYF. The CDR3, as DNA: TGTGCCAGCAGTTTCCAGACAGGGATCCCCTACGAGCAGTACTTC.

This sequence joins TRBV6-1 and TRBJ2-5, with 10 bases fitting TRBD2. V trimming: 2 bases; J trimming: 4 bases; junction bases outside the gene matches: 19. Germline-derived CDR1 and CDR2 are MNHNS and SASEGT. This CDR3 contains 20 residues. The CDR3 DNA sequence: TGTGCCAGCAGTGAACAGGGACTCGCGGTGGCTAGCGGGAGAAGAGAGACCCAGTACTTC. This sequence encodes CASSEQGLAVASGRRETQYF.

V and J are TRBV5-4 and TRBJ1-6; no reliable D call. Trimming removed 4 bases from V and 7 bases from J, with 6 bases in between. The CDR3 consists of 12 residues. From germline, CDR1 is SGHNT and CDR2 YYREEE (reference sequence). Here the CDR3 reads CASSEPNSPLHF. CDR3 nucleotide sequence: TGTGCCAGCAGCGAGCCAAATTCACCCCTCCACTTT. Complete variable domain (other parts from reference TRBV5-4 and TRBJ1-6): ETGVTQSPTHLIKTRGQQVTLRCSSQSGHNTVSWYQQALGQGPQFIFQYYREEENGRGNFPPRFSGLQFPNYSSELNVNALELDDSALYLCASSEPNSPLHFGNGTRLTVT.

The chain has TRBV6-5 and TRBJ1-5; 7 bases agree with TRBD1. With 8 bases clipped from V and 0 bases from J, the junction kept 4 bases outside the gene matches. The CDR3 spans 14 residues. Germline V gives CDR1 MNHEY, CDR2 SVGAGI. CDR3 DNA: TGTGCCAGCGAAGGGGGCAGTAGCAATCAGCCCCAGCATTTT. The encoded protein is CASEGGSSNQPQHF.

The chain recombines TRBV7-9 with TRBJ1-2, with a weak D call TRBD1 (6 bases). Germline-derived CDR1 and CDR2 are SEHNR and FQNEAQ (reference sequence). The length of the CDR3 is 14 residues. V gave up 5 bases and J gave up 8 bases, with 18 bases separating them. The CDR3 sequence: CASSPRTELMGYTF. The CDR3 region has the DNA TGTGCCAGCAGCCCCCGGACAGAACTTATGGGCTACACCTTC.

This clone has only one observation. The chain combines TRBV4-1 with TRBJ1-5; D is ambiguous. The germline V and J ends were trimmed by 1 base and 6 bases, with 13 bases remaining between them. CDR1 and CDR2 from the germline V gene are MGHRA and YSYEKL. This CDR3 has 15 residues. The CDR3 region has the DNA TGCGCCAGCAGCCAAGTTATATCCAACTCTCAGCCCCAGCATTTT. This codes for CASSQVISNSQPQHF.

This clone has a handful of counts. The chain employs TRBV19 and TRBJ2-5; D is unclear. The germline V gene encodes CDR1 LNHDA and CDR2 SQIVND (reference sequence). Trimming took off 1 base at V and 2 bases at J, with 11 bases between the two ends. The CDR3 has 15 residues. The CDR3 coding sequence is TGTGCCAGTAGTATAGTAATGACATCTCAAGAGACCCAGTACTTC. Protein product: CASSIVMTSQETQYF.

The V call is TRBV28, the J call TRBJ2-3, with D unclear. Germline-derived CDR1 and CDR2 are MDHEN and SYDVKM. Trimming left V 2 bases short and J 1 base short, with 10 bases between. The CDR3 extends over 15 amino acids. The CDR3 DNA reads as TGTGCCAGCAGTTTACCCTGGCAGGGCACAGATACGCAGTATTTT. It translates to CASSLPWQGTDTQYF.

The rearrangement joins TRBV28 to TRBJ1-6; 8 nucleotides line up with TRBD1. The CDR3 is 17 amino acids. The V gene's germline CDR1 is MDHEN and CDR2 SYDVKM. With 5 bases clipped from V and 3 bases from J, the junction kept 9 bases outside the gene matches. Here the CDR3 DNA reads TGTGCCAGCAGTAGGGACAGGCGACTACACTATAATTCACCCCTCCACTTT. Its protein product is CASSRDRRLHYNSPLHF.

CDR3 sequence (DNA): TGTGCCAGCTCACCACCGTCAGGGAGCACAGATACGCAGTATTTT. Its translation is CASSPPSGSTDTQYF. This sequence joins TRBV18 and TRBJ2-3; tentatively, D is TRBD1 (5 bases). The CDR3 extends over 15 amino acids. The V end lost 0 bases, the J end lost 0 bases, and 7 bases lay between the germline ends. Germline CDR1 is KGHSH and CDR2 is LQKENI. Drawing the rest from reference TRBV18 and TRBJ2-3, the complete variable domain is NAGVMQNPRHLVRRRGQEARLRCSPMKGHSHVYWYRQLPEEGLKFMVYLQKENIIDESGMPKERFSAEFPKEGPSILRIQQVVRGDSAAYFCASSPPSGSTDTQYFGPGTRLTVL.

The genes are TRBV5-8 and TRBJ1-5, with D possibly matching TRBD1 (5 bases). The germline CDR1 and CDR2 sequences are SGHTS and YDEGEE. V lost 4 bases to trimming and J lost 8 bases, with 19 bases between them. The CDR3 is made up of 15 amino acids. Here the CDR3 reads CASSMGEGTGEPQHF. The DNA of the CDR3 is TGTGCCAGCAGCATGGGGGAGGGAACGGGGGAGCCCCAGCATTTT. The entire variable domain, with the rest obtained from reference TRBV5-8 and TRBJ1-5, is as follows: EAGVTQSPTHLIKTRGQQATLRCSPISGHTSVYWYQQALGLGLQFLLWYDEGEERNRGNFPPRFSGRQFPNYSSELNVNALELEDSALYLCASSMGEGTGEPQHFGDGTRLSIL.

The chain couples TRBV14 to TRBJ1-5; possibly TRBD1 for D (5 bases). Germline V gene lookup returns CDR1 SGHDN and CDR2 FVKESK. V lost 2 bases to trimming and J lost 6 bases, with 11 bases between them. The CDR3 contains 14 residues. CDR3 protein: CASSQSGMSQPQHF. As DNA, the CDR3 is TGTGCCAGCAGCCAATCAGGGATGAGTCAGCCCCAGCATTTT.

The chain has TRBV27 and TRBJ1-5, with TRBD1 identical over 8 bases. The germline CDR1 and CDR2 sequences are MNHEY and SMNVEV (reference sequence). J gave up 8 bases and V 6 bases, and 15 bases lay outside the gene matches. This CDR3 region has 16 residues. The CDR3, as DNA: TGTGCCAGCAGCCTATTTCCCCGACAGGGGCTTGAGCCCCAGCATTTT. Translation gives CASSLFPRQGLEPQHF.

This clone was seen a handful of times. The rearrangement joins TRBV19 to TRBJ1-6, with TRBD1 as a possible D gene (6 bases). This CDR3 is built from 14 residues. Germline V lookup: CDR1 LNHDA, CDR2 SQIVND (reference sequence). The V end was cut by 3 bases, the J end by 11 bases, with 14 bases between. The CDR3 protein is CASSISARTAPLHF. CDR3 nucleotides: TGTGCCAGTAGTATCTCAGCCCGGACAGCACCCCTCCACTTT.

This sequence joins TRBV5-4 and TRBJ1-6, with D hard to call. With 1 base removed from V and 4 bases from J, the gap between germline ends came to 12 bases. CDR3 length: 16 residues. The germline CDR1 and CDR2 sequences are SGHNT and YYREEE (reference sequence). CDR3 nucleotides: TGTGCCAGCAGCTTGTCGCGGGTCAGTTATAATTCACCCCTCCACTTT. Translation gives CASSLSRVSYNSPLHF.

The rearrangement links TRBV29-1 to TRBJ2-3, with 7 nucleotides matching TRBD2. CDR3 length: 14 residues. The trim removed 4 bases at V and 2 bases at J, leaving 6 bases unmatched. The germline V gene has CDR1 SQVTM and CDR2 ANQGSEA. CDR3 region: CSVGASGATDTQYF. The DNA for the CDR3 is TGCAGCGTTGGGGCCAGCGGGGCCACAGATACGCAGTATTTT.